This T cell receptor beta chain was captured by sequencing in a study of long-term antiretroviral therapy in people with HIV. Whole-study findings and limits: On ART adherence, viral resistance or therapy changes, no data were available. CDR3 lengths in HIV samples spanned a narrower range than controls. Across all time points, the repertoire was dominated by clones that expanded before ART.

For this clone: Its antigen is unknown.

Per the germline V gene, CDR1 is SGDLS and CDR2 is YYNGEE. Trimming took off 4 bases at V and 7 bases at J, with 20 bases between the two ends. The CDR3 has 15 amino acids. Every one of the donors gave at least one pre-ART PBMC sample and at least two post-ART PBMC samples. Investigators performed immunoSEQ version v3.0 at survey level. This table comes from immunoSEQ multiplex PCR, and its TCRdb copy is limited to in-frame clones, with some not included. The sample shows 23,000 or so clones, around 87% of them seen only once. The clonotype originates from a man in his late teens or twenties with HIV. The material sequenced was unsorted PBMCs, taken 0.2 years before starting antiretroviral therapy. V and J are TRBV9 and TRBJ1-2, with D unresolved. The CDR3 spells CASSQGIRLIFGYTF. CDR3 nucleotides: TGTGCCAGCAGCCAAGGGATCCGCCTAATTTTTGGCTACACCTTC.